These 27 T cell receptor beta chains came from one sample sequenced in a study of T-cell memory formation after mild COVID-19. MiXCR, applied by TCRdb to the 5' RACE reads, yields one record per CDR3 protein. The sample has 450,000 to 650,000 distinct CDR3 sequences; about 20% are singletons. The sample comprised PBMCs or a T cell subset sorted from them (not recorded which). These TCRs come from an adult woman who had mild COVID-19 (a few samples of this study predate the infection). Cell type and time point are not known.

V gene TRBV5-1 combines with J gene TRBJ1-2; D unresolved. V shed 2 bases and J shed 6 bases, with 8 bases lying between them. CDR3 length equals 12 residues. In germline, CDR1 is SGHRS, CDR2 YFSETQ. CDR3: CASSFQADGYTF. The CDR3 nucleotides are TGCGCCAGCAGCTTTCAAGCGGATGGCTACACCTTC.

This clonotype was seen a few times. The chain is built from TRBV5-1 and TRBJ2-1; D possibly corresponds to TRBD1 (6 bases). The CDR3 runs 14 residues. Trimming cost V 4 bases and J 4 bases, with 12 bases left between them. Germline CDR1 and CDR2: SGHRS and YFSETQ. CDR3 in amino acids: CASSAEGVYNEQFF. The CDR3 DNA follows: TGCGCCAGCAGCGCAGAGGGGGTTTACAATGAGCAGTTCTTC. Using reference TRBV5-1 and TRBJ2-1 for the parts outside the CDR3, the full variable domain is KAGVTQTPRYLIKTRGQQVTLSCSPISGHRSVSWYQQTPGQGLQFLFEYFSETQRNKGNFPGRFSGRQFSNSRSEMNVSTLELGDSALYLCASSAEGVYNEQFFGPGTRLTVL.

The chain carries TRBV20-1 and TRBJ2-7; 8 bases line up with TRBD1. The CDR3 is 12 amino acids. The germline gives CDR1 DFQATT, CDR2 SNEGSKA (reference sequence). V shed 6 bases and J 5 bases; nucleotides not matched to a gene: 6. CDR3 protein: CSAEGQDHEQYF. CDR3 nucleotides: TGCAGTGCCGAGGGACAGGACCACGAGCAGTACTTC.

In its sample, this clonotype was seen a few times. The gene calls are TRBV12-3 or TRBV12-4 and TRBJ2-7, with 9 positions matching TRBD1. Trimming cost V 6 bases and J 6 bases; bases outside gene matches: 6. There are 13 residues in the CDR3. The CDR3, as DNA: TGTGCCAGCAGCTTTGGGACAGGGTTCGAGCAGTACTTC. Amino acids: CASSFGTGFEQYF.

This clonotype has just a few counts. The rearrangement links TRBV19 to TRBJ2-2; D gene unclear. Trimming pared 6 bases from V and 0 bases from J, leaving 11 bases between. CDR3 length equals 15 residues. CDR1 and CDR2 from the germline V gene are LNHDA and SQIVND (reference sequence). The CDR3 here is CASSFGKTNTGELFF. In DNA form, the CDR3 reads TGTGCCAGTAGCTTTGGCAAAACGAACACCGGGGAGCTGTTTTTT.

V usage is TRBV27 and J usage is TRBJ2-2, with D maybe TRBD1 (5 bases). CDR3 length: 17 residues. From germline, CDR1 is MNHEY and CDR2 SMNVEV (reference sequence). Deletions cut 5 bases from V and 0 bases from J, with 16 bases between. CDR3 sequence reads: CASSTGQGASNTGELFF. CDR3 in DNA: TGTGCCAGCAGTACAGGACAAGGGGCTTCGAACACCGGGGAGCTGTTTTTT.

This rearrangement joins TRBV5-1 to TRBJ1-1; maybe TRBD1 (5 bases). CDR1 SGHRS and CDR2 YFSETQ come from the germline V gene. V dropped 0 bases and J dropped 2 bases, with 14 bases sitting between them. CDR3 size: 16 residues. CDR3 in DNA: TGCGCCAGCAGCTTGGCCGAGGTGCAGGGTAACACTGAAGCTTTCTTT. This encodes CASSLAEVQGNTEAFF.

V and J are TRBV11-2 and TRBJ2-1; D may correspond to TRBD1 or TRBD2 (5 bases each). Germline CDR1 SGHAT, CDR2 FQNNGV. This CDR3 spans 15 amino acids. Between the trimmed V and J ends, which lost 5 bases and 6 bases, there was a span of 17 bases. The CDR3 region is CASSIGVGTRNEQFF. The CDR3 DNA follows: TGTGCCAGCAGCATAGGGGTGGGGACCCGCAATGAGCAGTTCTTC. Filled out from reference TRBV11-2 and TRBJ2-1, the complete variable domain reads EAGVAQSPRYKIIEKRQSVAFWCNPISGHATLYWYQQILGQGPKLLIQFQNNGVVDDSQLPKDRFSAERLKGVDSTLKIQPAKLEDSAVYLCASSIGVGTRNEQFFGPGTRLTVL.

CDR3 bases: TGTGCCAGCAGTTTCGGGTTGGGCACTGAAGCTTTCTTT. Protein product: CASSFGLGTEAFF. The chain combines TRBV12-3 or TRBV12-4 with TRBJ1-1; no definite D call. Trimming cost V 3 bases and J 4 bases, with 9 bases left between them. The CDR3 sequence is 13 residues long.

The V call is TRBV30, the J call TRBJ1-1, with unresolved D. This CDR3 contains 12 residues. Germline CDR1 and CDR2: GTSNPN and SVGIG (reference sequence). Trimming pared 4 bases from V and 4 bases from J, leaving 10 bases between. This chain's CDR3 is CAWKVGRTEAFF. In nucleotides, the CDR3 is TGTGCCTGGAAAGTCGGCCGCACTGAAGCTTTCTTT. The variable domain in full, completed from reference TRBV30 and TRBJ1-1, reads SQTIHQWPATLVQPVGSPLSLECTVEGTSNPNLYWYRQAAGRGLQLLFYSVGIGQISSEVPQNLSASRPQDRQFILSSKKLLLSDSGFYLCAWKVGRTEAFFGQGTRLTVV.

This clonotype showed up just a few times. J is TRBJ1-1 and V is TRBV3-1; TRBD1 matches at 7 bases. J was trimmed by 0 bases and V by 2 bases; bases with no gene match: 0. Per germline, CDR1 LGHDT and CDR2 YNNKEL (reference sequence). The CDR3 has 14 residues. DNA for the CDR3: TGTGCCAGCAGCCAACAGGGGGTGAACACTGAAGCTTTCTTT. This sequence encodes CASSQQGVNTEAFF.

The chain recombines TRBV7-2 with TRBJ2-7, with D possibly matching TRBD2 (5 bases). Germline lookup yields CDR1 SGHTA and CDR2 FQGNSA. CDR3 length equals 14 residues. V lost 1 base to trimming and J lost 2 bases, with 9 bases between them. In DNA, the CDR3 is TGTGCCAGCAGCTTAGTCGCGGGTCCCTACGAGCAGTACTTC. Protein product: CASSLVAGPYEQYF.

The rearrangement joins TRBV6-5 to TRBJ2-6, with 10 bases lining up with TRBD1. The CDR3 length is 19 residues. Germline CDR1 and CDR2: MNHEY and SVGAGI. Germline trimming cut 0 bases from V and 4 bases from J; bases unmatched to any gene: 9. The CDR3 loop reads CASSYSIETGGAGANVLTF. As DNA, the CDR3 is TGTGCCAGCAGTTACTCGATAGAGACAGGGGGCGCGGGGGCCAACGTCCTGACTTTC.

This clonotype was detected a few times. The chain combines TRBV12-3 or TRBV12-4 with TRBJ2-1; no firm D call. Trimming cost V 5 bases and J 9 bases, with 8 bases left between them. There are 11 residues in the CDR3. CDR3 loop: CASSLSLEQFF. CDR3 DNA sequence: TGTGCCAGCAGTCTAAGCCTTGAGCAGTTCTTC.

The chain recombines TRBV6-2 or TRBV6-3 with TRBJ2-1; 9 nucleotides align to TRBD2. V shed 5 bases and J 7 bases; nucleotides not matched to a gene: 9. Germline CDR1 reads MNHEY; CDR2 reads SVGEGT. This CDR3 is 15 amino acids long. This chain's CDR3 is CASSRSGSLRNEQFF. In nucleotides, the CDR3 is TGTGCCAGCAGTCGTAGCGGGAGCCTACGGAATGAGCAGTTCTTC.

CDR3 loop: CASSYSSTGFRGDEQFF. CDR3 coding DNA: TGTGCCAGCAGTTACTCGAGCACGGGCTTCCGAGGAGATGAGCAGTTCTTC. This sequence joins TRBV6-5 and TRBJ2-1; D gene ambiguous. The CDR3 consists of 17 residues. V was pared by 0 bases and J by 8 bases, with 20 bases between. CDR1 is MNHEY, CDR2 SVGAGI, per germline.

The chain carries TRBV19 and TRBJ2-1, with no clear D. The CDR3 covers 14 residues. Germline values: CDR1 LNHDA, CDR2 SQIVND (reference sequence). With 7 bases removed from V and 9 bases from J, the gap between germline ends came to 19 bases. CDR3: CASTSGRAWGEQFF. CDR3 sequence (DNA): TGTGCCAGTACCTCGGGCCGCGCCTGGGGTGAGCAGTTCTTC.

This chain links TRBV6-1 with TRBJ2-2, with 7 bases that match TRBD1. This CDR3 has 15 amino acids. Germline V lookup: CDR1 MNHNS, CDR2 SASEGT. V gave up 7 bases and J gave up 0 bases; unmatched junction bases: 5. Here the CDR3 DNA reads TGTGCCAGCACGGAGCAGGGGGCGAACACCGGGGAGCTGTTTTTT. Protein: CASTEQGANTGELFF.

V usage is TRBV28 and J usage is TRBJ2-1, with 7 bases fitting TRBD2. This CDR3 has 16 amino acids. Germline V CDR1 and CDR2: MDHEN, SYDVKM. V was pared by 6 bases and J by 2 bases, with 10 bases of the junction left unmatched. DNA of the CDR3: TGTGCCAGCAGCCCCGATTGGGGGGGGGCCTACAATGAGCAGTTCTTC. This encodes CASSPDWGGAYNEQFF.

The sample holds a few counts of this clonotype. The chain links TRBV7-8 to TRBJ2-5; possibly TRBD2 for D (5 bases). The CDR3 covers 13 residues. Trimming shortened V by 3 bases and J by 5 bases, and 10 bases separated the two germline ends. The germline V gene has CDR1 SGHVS and CDR2 FQNEAQ. The CDR3 sequence is CASSFRRWETQYF. The CDR3 region has the DNA TGTGCCAGCAGCTTTAGGAGGTGGGAGACCCAGTACTTC. Full variable domain (missing parts from reference TRBV7-8 and TRBJ2-5): GAGVSQSPRYKVAKRGQDVALRCDPISGHVSLFWYQQALGQGPEFLTYFQNEAQLDKSGLPSDRFFAERPEGSVSTLKIQRTQQEDSAVYLCASSFRRWETQYFGPGTRLLVL.

This clonotype occurred a few times. The rearrangement joins TRBV25-1 to TRBJ2-5; D gene unclear. V was clipped by 3 bases and J by 1 base, with 9 bases between them. In germline, CDR1 is MGHDK, CDR2 SYGVNS. This CDR3 region has 14 residues. CDR3 nucleotides: TGTGCCAGCAGTGATTCGACTCTCCAAGAGACCCAGTACTTC. Protein: CASSDSTLQETQYF.

The rearrangement uses TRBV28 and TRBJ1-1; D is possibly TRBD1 (5 bases). The germline CDR1 and CDR2 sequences are MDHEN and SYDVKM. This CDR3 has 14 residues. V was shortened by 5 bases and J by 7 bases, with 17 bases between the two germline ends. The CDR3, as DNA: TGTGCCAGCAGTCCGTCTGGGGGTCCACTTGAAGCTTTCTTT. Translated: CASSPSGGPLEAFF.

The chain recombines TRBV7-8 with TRBJ2-7, with 8 bases lining up with TRBD2. Germline V lookup: CDR1 SGHVS, CDR2 FQNEAQ. With 5 bases clipped from V and 3 bases from J, the junction kept 9 bases outside the gene matches. CDR3 length equals 15 residues. The CDR3 reads CASSPHPGTSYEQYF. The DNA for the CDR3 is TGTGCCAGCAGCCCTCATCCCGGGACTAGCTACGAGCAGTACTTC.

This chain connects TRBV18 to TRBJ1-1; possibly TRBD1 for D (6 bases). Germline assignment: CDR1 KGHSH and CDR2 LQKENI. V was pared by 2 bases and J by 4 bases, with 14 bases between. This CDR3 has 15 amino acids. The CDR3 region is CASSPFAGVGTEAFF. CDR3 DNA sequence: TGTGCCAGCTCACCATTTGCAGGGGTAGGCACTGAAGCTTTCTTT.

This clonotype was seen a handful of times. The DNA of the CDR3 is TGTGCCAGCAACCCCGCGGGGGGAAATCAGCCCCAGCATTTT. As protein: CASNPAGGNQPQHF. This rearrangement joins TRBV6-6 to TRBJ1-5, with D possibly TRBD1 on 5 matching bases. Germline CDR1 reads MNHNY; CDR2 reads SVGAGI (reference sequence). The CDR3 loop spans 14 amino acids. Trimming removed 7 bases from V and 4 bases from J, with 14 bases in between.

This clonotype was seen a few times. V gene TRBV7-8 combines with J gene TRBJ2-3; D may be TRBD2 (6 bases). Trimming removed 3 bases from V and 5 bases from J, with 15 bases in between. Germline V gene data show CDR1 as SGHVS and CDR2 as FQNEAQ. This CDR3 has 15 residues. This CDR3 is CASSFLAPGRDTQYF. The CDR3 DNA is TGTGCCAGCAGCTTTTTAGCGCCCGGGAGAGATACGCAGTATTTT.

The rearrangement uses TRBV20-1 and TRBJ2-3, with D possibly matching TRBD2 (6 bases). The CDR3 spans 15 residues. V shed 0 bases and J shed 5 bases, with 15 bases lying between them. CDR1 and CDR2 from the germline V gene are DFQATT and SNEGSKA (reference sequence). The CDR3 here is CSARDVADLLDTQYF. The CDR3, as DNA: TGCAGTGCTAGAGATGTAGCGGACCTTTTAGATACGCAGTATTTT.